The source of this T cell receptor (beta chain) is a study of T cells in Graves' hyperthyroidism and ophthalmopathy. The sample holds one count of this clonotype. TCR beta CDR3 regions were amplified from RNA. An initial round of RT-PCR targeting the TCR CDR3 relied on the HTBI primer set. MiXCR, run by TCRdb on the multiplex PCR reads, gives a single entry per CDR3 protein. The repertoire consists of over 700,000 distinct CDR3 sequences, with under 45% occurring once and the leading ten covering more than 25%. The hyperthyroidism patients had all been newly diagnosed, and their disease duration was under 2 months. Their ages ranged from 18 to 65 years. V shed 5 bases and J 4 bases; nucleotides not matched to a gene: 9. CDR3 length: 15 residues.

J is TRBJ1-2 and V is TRBV12-3 or TRBV12-4, with 8 bases matching TRBD1. The specimen sequenced was blood. This TCR was recovered from a woman aged 40 to 49 with Graves' hyperthyroidism. CDR3 bases: TGTGCCAGCAGTCCTAATCGCGGGACAGGCTATGGCTACACCTTC. It is translated as CASSPNRGTGYGYTF.